Following are 20 T cell receptor beta chains from one sample sequenced in a study of T and B cells in COVID-19 patients. From blood, about 240-500 ng of genomic DNA served as TRB template. Multiplex PCR with BIOMED2 TRB-A/B primer pools amplified TRB rearrangements. TCRdb fed the multiplex PCR reads into MiXCR, producing one record per CDR3 protein. The data hold several thousand distinct CDR3 sequences, with over 25% observed a single time. The sample was blood. Every receptor here comes from a human donor who had recovered from COVID-19.

V and J are TRBV27 and TRBJ1-5; D might be TRBD1 (5 bases). CDR3 length: 14 amino acids. Trimming left V 6 bases short and J 6 bases short, with 15 bases between. Germline lookup yields CDR1 MNHEY and CDR2 SMNVEV (reference sequence). CDR3 DNA: TGTGCCAGCAGCCTAGACAGTGACAGTCAGCCCCAGCATTTT. Translation gives CASSLDSDSQPQHF.

By sample share, this clonotype is medium-sized. The chain joins TRBV6-2 or TRBV6-3 to TRBJ2-7; 11 nucleotides agree with TRBD2. Looked up from germline, CDR1 is MNHEY and CDR2 is SVGEGT. This CDR3 is built from 14 residues. Trimming at V came to 6 bases and at J to 3 bases, leaving 4 bases not matched to a gene. CDR3 sequence reads: CASRTLAGGYEQYF. The DNA for the CDR3 is TGTGCCAGCAGGACCCTAGCGGGGGGCTACGAGCAGTACTTC.

A few counts support this clonotype. The chain has TRBV10-3 and TRBJ2-7; no clear D. The V and J ends lost 0 bases and 5 bases respectively, with 11 bases between them. Germline-derived CDR1 and CDR2 are ENHRY and SYGVKD. The CDR3 has 14 residues. CDR3 amino acids: CAISESTPGNEQYF. The CDR3 region has the DNA TGTGCCATCAGTGAGTCGACTCCCGGAAACGAGCAGTACTTC.

This clonotype is judged medium-sized (0.01 to 0.1%). V gene TRBV11-1 combines with J gene TRBJ1-1, with D perhaps TRBD1 (5 bases). CDR1 is SGHAT and CDR2 is FQDESV in the germline V gene (reference sequence). V lost 5 bases to trimming and J lost 6 bases, with 16 bases between them. The CDR3 extends over 14 amino acids. CDR3 in amino acids: CASSLQDGVPEAFF. The CDR3 bases are TGTGCCAGCAGCCTACAGGACGGGGTGCCTGAAGCTTTCTTT. Using reference TRBV11-1 and TRBJ1-1 for the parts outside the CDR3, the full variable domain is EAEVAQSPRYKITEKSQAVAFWCDPISGHATLYWYRQILGQGPELLVQFQDESVVDDSQLPKDRFSAERLKGVDSTLKIQPAELGDSAMYLCASSLQDGVPEAFFGQGTRLTVV.

The table lists this clonotype with a count of one. Written as DNA, the CDR3 is TGTGCCAGCAGCTCGGACGGACTAGCGACTAGCTATGGCTACACCTTC. It specifies CASSSDGLATSYGYTF. This chain links TRBV7-2 with TRBJ1-2; D not resolved. This CDR3 is 16 amino acids long. CDR1 is SGHTA and CDR2 is FQGNSA in the germline V gene. V was shortened by 4 bases and J by 4 bases, with 19 bases between the two germline ends.

V usage is TRBV6-1 and J usage is TRBJ1-2; 10 bases map to TRBD1. Germline CDR1 reads MNHNS; CDR2 reads SASEGT. The CDR3 has 14 amino acids. The J segment lost 7 bases and the V segment lost 10 bases, leaving 12 bases of the junction unmatched. The DNA of the CDR3 is TGTGCCACCGCGACAGGGGGCGACGTAATTGGCTACACCTTC. This sequence encodes CATATGGDVIGYTF.

By share of the sample, this clonotype is medium-sized (0.01 to 0.1%). The chain is built from TRBV19 and TRBJ1-1; no reliable D call. Germline V gene sequence: CDR1 LNHDA, CDR2 SQIVND (reference sequence). The CDR3 is 15 amino acids. The germline V and J ends were trimmed by 6 bases and 2 bases, with 16 bases remaining between them. The CDR3 region is CASSRRGPGNTEAFF. CDR3 nucleotide sequence: TGTGCCAGTAGCAGGCGAGGGCCAGGAAACACTGAAGCTTTCTTT.

A word on this clonotype: This may be a read error, as it is one base from a much larger clone. CDR3 sequence reads: CASSPAAGYEQYF. DNA for the CDR3: TGTGCCAGCAGCCCCGCGGCCGGCTACGAGCAGTACTTC. The chain is built from TRBV7-9 and TRBJ2-7, with unresolved D. This CDR3 contains 13 residues. CDR1 and CDR2 (germline): SEHNR, FQNEAQ (reference sequence). V was cut by 5 bases and J by 3 bases, with 11 bases left in between.

By share of the sample, this clonotype is medium-sized. The junction departs from germline at one end; a sequencing error may be responsible. The chain employs TRBV29-1 and TRBJ1-1; D is ambiguous. The CDR3 loop spans 11 amino acids. Per the germline V gene, CDR1 is SQVTM and CDR2 is ANQGSEA. CDR3 region: CSVEGWEGSLF. DNA for the CDR3: TGCAGCGTTGAAGGATGGGAAGGGTCGCTCTTT.

This clonotype appeared a single time. The chain links TRBV6-2 or TRBV6-3 to TRBJ2-7; TRBD1 is a possible D gene (5 bases). Trimming removed 5 bases at V and 2 bases at J, with 28 bases between. Germline loops: CDR1 MNHEY, CDR2 SVGEGT. The CDR3 totals 19 residues. This CDR3 reads CASSERRSSTGHPAYEQYV. In DNA form, the CDR3 reads TGTGCCAGCAGTGAACGGAGATCCTCGACCGGACACCCCGCCTACGAGCAGTACGTC.

This clonotype counts as medium-sized. V usage is TRBV27 and J usage is TRBJ2-6; D remains ambiguous. Trimming left V 6 bases short and J 2 bases short, with 8 bases between. Per the germline V gene, CDR1 is MNHEY and CDR2 is SMNVEV (reference sequence). The CDR3 is 14 residues long. CDR3 sequence: CASSFLPGANVLTF. CDR3 bases: TGTGCCAGCAGCTTCCTCCCTGGGGCCAACGTCCTGACTTTC.

Concerning this clonotype: One base away lies a much larger clone, so this may be a sequencing read error. The V and J genes are TRBV27 and TRBJ2-3; 9 nucleotides match TRBD1. V dropped 2 bases and J dropped 1; count of bases not matched to a gene: 4. The length of the CDR3 is 16 residues. Germline CDR1 reads MNHEY; CDR2 reads SMNVEV (reference sequence). The CDR3 nucleotides read TGTGCCAGCAGTTTAACGAGGACAGGGGGCACAGATACGCAGTATTTT. This translates into CASSLTRTGGTDTQYF.

This clonotype is medium-sized. The chain couples TRBV19 to TRBJ1-5; D is ambiguous. Trimming pared 6 bases from V and 3 bases from J, leaving 15 bases between. The CDR3 totals 15 residues. Looked up from germline, CDR1 is LNHDA and CDR2 is SQIVND (reference sequence). The CDR3 loop reads CASRTQQLLNQPQHF. The CDR3 bases are TGTGCCAGTAGGACTCAACAGCTACTCAATCAGCCCCAGCATTTT.

This clonotype was found a few times. The junction shows a germline mismatch at one end, possibly a read error. The chain links TRBV4-3 to TRBJ2-7; D may correspond to TRBD1 or TRBD2 (5 bases each). CDR1 LGHNA and CDR2 YSLEER come from the germline V gene. The CDR3 covers 13 residues. CDR3 sequence reads: CASSLSRGSEQYF. The CDR3 coding sequence is TGTGCCAGCAGCCTTTCGAGGGGAAGCGAGCAGTACTTC.

CDR3 protein: CASSLQMGGGRDETQYF. The DNA for the CDR3 is TGTGCCAGCTCCCTCCAGATGGGGGGGGGCCGGGATGAGACCCAGTACTTC. The J gene is TRBJ2-5, the V gene TRBV18, with D maybe TRBD2 (7 bases). CDR1 is KGHSH, CDR2 LQKENI, per germline. This CDR3 comprises 17 residues. V was pared by 6 bases and J by 5 bases, with 25 bases between.

V is TRBV6-1 and J is TRBJ2-1; 7 nucleotides line up with TRBD2. Germline assignment: CDR1 MNHNS and CDR2 SASEGT. V lost 11 bases, J lost 4 bases, and 8 bases stayed unmatched. The CDR3 spans 13 residues. CDR3 DNA sequence: TGTGCCGGCGGGGGTAGTTCGTACAATGAGCAGTTCTTC. Protein sequence: CAGGGSSYNEQFF.

The chain employs TRBV15 and TRBJ2-5; 7 bases match TRBD2. The CDR3 is made up of 15 amino acids. V shed 0 bases and J 1 base; nucleotides not matched to a gene: 2. Germline loops: CDR1 LNHNV, CDR2 YYDKDF (reference sequence). This chain's CDR3 is CATSREGGGQETQYF. The CDR3 coding sequence is TGTGCCACCAGCAGAGAGGGGGGGGGCCAAGAGACCCAGTACTTC. Based on the CDR3 plus reference TRBV15 and TRBJ2-5, the full variable domain is DAMVIQNPRYQVTQFGKPVTLSCSQTLNHNVMYWYQQKSSQAPKLLFHYYDKDFNNEADTPDNFQSRRPNTSFCFLDIRSPGLGDTAMYLCATSREGGGQETQYFGPGTRLLVL.

By sample share, this clonotype is medium-sized. V gene TRBV29-1 combines with J gene TRBJ2-7; TRBD2 is a possible D gene (5 bases). CDR3 length: 14 amino acids. Trimming removed 7 bases from V and 3 bases from J, with 19 bases in between. Germline V lookup: CDR1 SQVTM, CDR2 ANQGSEA. In DNA, the CDR3 is TGCAGCGCCCTCGGACTGGCTCTGGGCTACGAGCAGTACTTC. Amino acid sequence: CSALGLALGYEQYF.

The rearrangement links TRBV19 to TRBJ1-1; the D gene is possibly TRBD1 (5 bases). CDR1 LNHDA and CDR2 SQIVND come from the germline V gene (reference sequence). The ends were cut back, 6 bases at V and 4 bases at J, with 9 bases in the middle. The CDR3 covers 12 residues. The CDR3 spells CASRAGTTEAFF. In nucleotides, the CDR3 is TGTGCCAGTAGGGCGGGGACCACTGAAGCTTTCTTT.

This clonotype was picked up a small number of times. V gene TRBV7-2 combines with J gene TRBJ2-7; D not resolved. The CDR3 consists of 14 residues. V dropped 2 bases and J dropped 1 base, with 9 bases sitting between them. Looked up from germline, CDR1 is SGHTA and CDR2 is FQGNSA. The CDR3: CASSLIGRSYEQYF. For the CDR3, the DNA is TGTGCCAGCAGCTTAATCGGCAGGTCCTACGAGCAGTACTTC.